The clone carrying this T cell receptor beta chain was detected only a few times. The antigen remains undetermined. The investigators reverse transcribed all of the isolated RNA, so they sequenced expressed TCRB transcripts. TCRdb keeps only in-frame clones here, not all; method: immunoSEQ multiplex PCR. Here the sample spans 600,000 to 650,000 clones, 15% being singletons. V was clipped by 5 bases and J by 3 bases, with 14 bases between them. This CDR3 region has 15 residues. From germline, CDR1 is MNHEY and CDR2 SMNVEV (reference sequence). This sample stems from a study of beta chain features in type 1 diabetes. Study at large: The number of sorted cells examined across all samples was around 110 million. Overall study results and limits: In all four CD4+ subsets, TCRB CDR3 length was significantly, moderately reduced in type 1 diabetes.

Via CD45RO/CCR7/CD25/CD127/CD95/CD27, cells of the CD4+ naive, central memory, regulatory and stem cell-like memory subsets were sorted. This receptor was identified in a man between 18 and 29 years old in good health. The rearrangement links TRBV27 to TRBJ2-4; D ambiguous. The sample consisted of naive CD4+ T cells from blood. CDR3 coding DNA: TGTGCCAGCAGTCCAAATGGGGTGGGCAAAAACATTCAGTACTTC. Encoded protein: CASSPNGVGKNIQYF.